The entry below gives a single T cell receptor beta chain sequence along with its context. Its antigen remains unknown. These data come from a study of T cell repertoires in cytomegalovirus infection. Overall study context: Indications came from public TCR beta signatures; they pointed to CMV infection and to a matching HLA type. Findings and limits, study-wide: Carriers of CMV and the relevant HLA type were discriminated by public TCR beta frequency. CMV-specific TCR beta clonotypes restricted by HLA-C were the ones dominating the ex vivo response.

The V and J ends lost 6 bases and 3 bases, in that order; junction bases with no gene match: 2. The CDR3 is 14 residues long. Each CDR3 protein is one row after TCRdb ran MiXCR on the reads. The sample holds some 440,000 distinct CDR3 sequences; roughly 30% are singletons and the top ten take roughly 13%. The rearrangement joins TRBV12-3 or TRBV12-4 to TRBJ1-5, with TRBD1 matching over 10 bases. Sequenced material: PBMCs. The origin of this receptor is a human donor in good health (CMV status not recorded). Some clones in this sample may be carry-over from other donors' samples. CDR3 sequence: CASSGTGDNQPQHF. In nucleotides, the CDR3 is TGTGCCAGCAGCGGGACAGGGGACAATCAGCCCCAGCATTTT.